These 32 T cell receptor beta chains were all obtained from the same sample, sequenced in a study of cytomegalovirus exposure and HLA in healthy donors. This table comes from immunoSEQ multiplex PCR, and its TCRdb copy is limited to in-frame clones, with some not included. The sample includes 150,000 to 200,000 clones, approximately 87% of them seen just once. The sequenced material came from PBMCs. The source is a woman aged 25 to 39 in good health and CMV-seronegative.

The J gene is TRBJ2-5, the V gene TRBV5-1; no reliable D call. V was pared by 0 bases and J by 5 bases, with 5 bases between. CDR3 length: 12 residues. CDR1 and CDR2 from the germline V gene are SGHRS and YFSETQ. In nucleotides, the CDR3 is TGCGCCAGCAGCTTGGCCAGGGAGACCCAGTACTTC. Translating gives CASSLARETQYF.

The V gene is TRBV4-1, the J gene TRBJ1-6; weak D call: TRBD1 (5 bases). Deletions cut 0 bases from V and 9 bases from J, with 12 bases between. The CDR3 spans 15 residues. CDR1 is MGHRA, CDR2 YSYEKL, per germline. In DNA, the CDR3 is TGCGCCAGCAGCCAAGATCAGGGTGAGGGTTCACCCCTCCACTTT. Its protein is CASSQDQGEGSPLHF.

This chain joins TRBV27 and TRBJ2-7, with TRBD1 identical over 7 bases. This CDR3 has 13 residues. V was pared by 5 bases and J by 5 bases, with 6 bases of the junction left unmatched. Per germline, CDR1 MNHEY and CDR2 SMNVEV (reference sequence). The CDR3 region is CASSPGGIHEQYF. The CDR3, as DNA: TGTGCCAGCAGTCCAGGGGGTATCCACGAGCAGTACTTC.

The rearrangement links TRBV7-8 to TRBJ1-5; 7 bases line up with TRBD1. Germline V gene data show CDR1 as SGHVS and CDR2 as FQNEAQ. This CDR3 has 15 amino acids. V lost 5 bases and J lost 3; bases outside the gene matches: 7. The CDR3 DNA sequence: TGTGCCAGCAGCATGACAGGGCACGCCAATCAGCCCCAGCATTTT. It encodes CASSMTGHANQPQHF.

CDR3 nucleotide sequence: TGCACCAGCAGCCAAGGTGGTTGGGGGCGGGATCGTGGCTACACCTTC. Its translation: CTSSQGGWGRDRGYTF. V gene TRBV1 combines with J gene TRBJ1-2. TRBV1 is described as a pseudogene. This CDR3 is 16 amino acids long.

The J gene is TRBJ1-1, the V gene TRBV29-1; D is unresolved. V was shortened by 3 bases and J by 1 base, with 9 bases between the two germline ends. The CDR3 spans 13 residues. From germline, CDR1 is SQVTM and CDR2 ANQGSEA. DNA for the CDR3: TGCAGCGTTGAGTGGGCTACGAACACTGAAGCTTTCTTT. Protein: CSVEWATNTEAFF.

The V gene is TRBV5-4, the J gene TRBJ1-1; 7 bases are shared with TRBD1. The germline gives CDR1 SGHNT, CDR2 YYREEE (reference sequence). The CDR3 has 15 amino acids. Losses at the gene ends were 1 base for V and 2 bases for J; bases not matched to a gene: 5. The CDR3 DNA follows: TGTGCCAGCAGCTTGTCCGGGACAGTAAACACTGAAGCTTTCTTT. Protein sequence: CASSLSGTVNTEAFF.

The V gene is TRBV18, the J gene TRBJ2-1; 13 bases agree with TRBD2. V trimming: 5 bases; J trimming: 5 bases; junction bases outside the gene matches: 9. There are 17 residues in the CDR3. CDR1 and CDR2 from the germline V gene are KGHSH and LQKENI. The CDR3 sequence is CASSTRLAGGLHNEQFF. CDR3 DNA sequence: TGTGCCAGCTCAACCCGACTAGCGGGAGGATTACACAATGAGCAGTTCTTC.

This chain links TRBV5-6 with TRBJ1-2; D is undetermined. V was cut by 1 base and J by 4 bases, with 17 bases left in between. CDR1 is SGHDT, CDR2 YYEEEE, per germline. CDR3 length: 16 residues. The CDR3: CASSLYPGPMSYGYTF. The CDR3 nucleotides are TGTGCCAGCAGCTTGTATCCTGGACCGATGAGCTATGGCTACACCTTC.

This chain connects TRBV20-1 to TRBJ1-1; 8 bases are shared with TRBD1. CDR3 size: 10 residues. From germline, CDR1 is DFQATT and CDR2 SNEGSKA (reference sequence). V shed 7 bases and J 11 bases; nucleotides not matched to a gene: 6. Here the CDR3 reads CSVITGGAFF. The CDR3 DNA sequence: TGCAGTGTTATAACAGGGGGGGCTTTCTTT.

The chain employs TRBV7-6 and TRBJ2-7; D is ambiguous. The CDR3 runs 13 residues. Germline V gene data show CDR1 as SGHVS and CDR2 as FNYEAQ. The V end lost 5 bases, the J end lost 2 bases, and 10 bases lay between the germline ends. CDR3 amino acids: CASSPDAAYEQYF. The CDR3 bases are TGTGCCAGCAGCCCCGACGCAGCCTACGAGCAGTACTTC.

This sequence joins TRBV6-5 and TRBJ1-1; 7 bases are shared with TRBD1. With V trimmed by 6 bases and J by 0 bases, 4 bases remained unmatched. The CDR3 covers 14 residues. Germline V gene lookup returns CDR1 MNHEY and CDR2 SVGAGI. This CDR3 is CASRAGTVNTEAFF. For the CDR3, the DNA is TGTGCCAGCAGGGCGGGGACAGTGAACACTGAAGCTTTCTTT.

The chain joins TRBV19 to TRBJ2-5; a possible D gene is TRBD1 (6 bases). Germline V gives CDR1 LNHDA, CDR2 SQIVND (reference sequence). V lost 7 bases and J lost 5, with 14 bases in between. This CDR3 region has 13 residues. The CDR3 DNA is TGTGCCAGTACTCCCACAGGGTCTGAGACCCAGTACTTC. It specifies CASTPTGSETQYF.

The CDR3 here is CASSPTGTDRYSEAFF. The CDR3 bases are TGTGCCAGCAGCCCGACCGGGACAGATCGGTACAGTGAAGCTTTCTTT. The chain carries TRBV27 and TRBJ1-1; TRBD1 matches at 7 bases. The junction had 17 bases not matched to a gene; V was cut back by 6 bases and J by 7 bases. Germline V gives CDR1 MNHEY, CDR2 SMNVEV (reference sequence). The CDR3 contains 16 residues.

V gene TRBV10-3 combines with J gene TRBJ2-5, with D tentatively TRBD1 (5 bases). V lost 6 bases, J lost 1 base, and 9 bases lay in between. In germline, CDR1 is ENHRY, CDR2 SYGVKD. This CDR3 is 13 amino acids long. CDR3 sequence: CAIRPDSQETQYF. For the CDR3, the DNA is TGTGCCATCAGGCCCGACAGCCAAGAGACCCAGTACTTC.

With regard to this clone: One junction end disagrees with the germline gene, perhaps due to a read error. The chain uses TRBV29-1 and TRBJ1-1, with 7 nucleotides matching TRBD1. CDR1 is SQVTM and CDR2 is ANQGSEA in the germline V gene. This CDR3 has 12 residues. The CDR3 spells CSVEDGEGARNF. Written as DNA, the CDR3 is TGCAGCGTTGAAGATGGTGAGGGGGCGCGTAACTTT.

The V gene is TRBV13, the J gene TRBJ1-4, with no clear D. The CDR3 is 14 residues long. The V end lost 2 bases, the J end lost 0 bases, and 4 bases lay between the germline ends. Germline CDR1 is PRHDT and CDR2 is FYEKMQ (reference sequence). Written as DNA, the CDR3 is TGTGCCAGCAGCTTATCCCCAACTAATGAAAAACTGTTTTTT. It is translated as CASSLSPTNEKLFF.

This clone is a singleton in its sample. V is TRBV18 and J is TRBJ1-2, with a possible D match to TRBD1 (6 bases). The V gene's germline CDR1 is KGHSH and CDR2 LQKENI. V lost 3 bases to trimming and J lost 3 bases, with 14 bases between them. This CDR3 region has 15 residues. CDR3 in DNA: TGTGCCAGCTCACCTGGACAGAACCTACACTATGGCTACACCTTC. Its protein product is CASSPGQNLHYGYTF.

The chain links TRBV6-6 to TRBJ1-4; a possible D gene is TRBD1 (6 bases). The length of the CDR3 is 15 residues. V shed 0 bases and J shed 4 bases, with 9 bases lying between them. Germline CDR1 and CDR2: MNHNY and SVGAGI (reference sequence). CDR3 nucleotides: TGTGCCAGCAGTTACTCGAGACAGGTTAATGAAAAACTGTTTTTT. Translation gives CASSYSRQVNEKLFF.

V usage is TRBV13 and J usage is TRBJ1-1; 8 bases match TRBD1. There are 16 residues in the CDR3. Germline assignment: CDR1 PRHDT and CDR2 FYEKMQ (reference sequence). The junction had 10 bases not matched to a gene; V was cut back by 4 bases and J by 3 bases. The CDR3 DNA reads TGTGCCAGCAGCTACGGAATTCAGGGGGCAGACACTGAAGCTTTCTTT. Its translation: CASSYGIQGADTEAFF.

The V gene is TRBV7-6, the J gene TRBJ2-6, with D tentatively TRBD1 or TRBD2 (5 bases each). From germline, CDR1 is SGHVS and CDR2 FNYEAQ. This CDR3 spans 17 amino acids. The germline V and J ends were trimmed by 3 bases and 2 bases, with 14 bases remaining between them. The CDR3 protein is CASSFGAAGTGANVLTF. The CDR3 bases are TGTGCCAGCAGCTTCGGGGCGGCAGGGACTGGGGCCAACGTCCTGACTTTC.

CDR3 bases: TGTGCCAGCAGCTTACGGTCTCTTTCCACAGATACGCAGTATTTT. Its translation: CASSLRSLSTDTQYF. The chain joins TRBV11-2 to TRBJ2-3, with D unclear. Per germline, CDR1 SGHAT and CDR2 FQNNGV. The CDR3 runs to 15 residues. The ends were cut back, 2 bases at V and 2 bases at J, with 11 bases in the middle.

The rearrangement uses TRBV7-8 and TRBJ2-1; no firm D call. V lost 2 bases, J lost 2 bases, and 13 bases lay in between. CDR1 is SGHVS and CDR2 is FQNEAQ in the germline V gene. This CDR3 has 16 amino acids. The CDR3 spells CASSLYLTGAYNEQFF. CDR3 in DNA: TGTGCCAGCAGCTTATACCTCACTGGGGCCTACAATGAGCAGTTCTTC.

CDR3 coding DNA: TGTGCCAGCACCTCCGGGACAGGGTACTACGAGCAGTACTTC. Translated: CASTSGTGYYEQYF. The J gene is TRBJ2-7, the V gene TRBV5-6, with 9 bases matching TRBD1. This CDR3 is 14 amino acids long. Germline V CDR1 and CDR2: SGHDT, YYEEEE. Germline trimming cut 6 bases from V and 3 bases from J; bases unmatched to any gene: 7. The whole variable domain, remainder taken from reference TRBV5-6 and TRBJ2-7, is DAGVTQSPTHLIKTRGQQVTLRCSPKSGHDTVSWYQQALGQGPQFIFQYYEEEERQRGNFPDRFSGHQFPNYSSELNVNALLLGDSALYLCASTSGTGYYEQYFGPGTRLTVT.

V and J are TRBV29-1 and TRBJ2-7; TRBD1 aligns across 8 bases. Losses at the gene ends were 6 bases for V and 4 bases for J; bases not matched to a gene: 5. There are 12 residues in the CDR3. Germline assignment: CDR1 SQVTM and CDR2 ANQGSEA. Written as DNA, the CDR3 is TGCAGCGTACGGACAGGGTGGTACGAGCAGTACTTC. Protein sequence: CSVRTGWYEQYF.

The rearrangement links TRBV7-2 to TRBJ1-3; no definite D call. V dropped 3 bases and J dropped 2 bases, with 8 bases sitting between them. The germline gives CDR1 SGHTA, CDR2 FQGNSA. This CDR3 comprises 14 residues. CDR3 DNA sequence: TGTGCCAGCAGCTTGGGGTTGCCTGGAAACACCATATATTTT. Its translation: CASSLGLPGNTIYF.

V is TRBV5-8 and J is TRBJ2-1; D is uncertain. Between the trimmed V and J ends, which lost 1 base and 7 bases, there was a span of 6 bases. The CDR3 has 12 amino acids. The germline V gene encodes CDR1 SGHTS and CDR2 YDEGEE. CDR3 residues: CASSLHWNEQFF. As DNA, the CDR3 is TGTGCCAGCAGCTTGCACTGGAATGAGCAGTTCTTC. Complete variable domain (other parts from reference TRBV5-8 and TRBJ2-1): EAGVTQSPTHLIKTRGQQATLRCSPISGHTSVYWYQQALGLGLQFLLWYDEGEERNRGNFPPRFSGRQFPNYSSELNVNALELEDSALYLCASSLHWNEQFFGPGTRLTVL.

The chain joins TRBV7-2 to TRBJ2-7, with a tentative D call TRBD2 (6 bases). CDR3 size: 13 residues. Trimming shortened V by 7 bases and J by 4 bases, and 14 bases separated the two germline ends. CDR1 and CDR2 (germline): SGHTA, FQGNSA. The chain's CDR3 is CASTPGTLYEQYF. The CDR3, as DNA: TGTGCCAGCACCCCAGGGACTTTATACGAGCAGTACTTC.

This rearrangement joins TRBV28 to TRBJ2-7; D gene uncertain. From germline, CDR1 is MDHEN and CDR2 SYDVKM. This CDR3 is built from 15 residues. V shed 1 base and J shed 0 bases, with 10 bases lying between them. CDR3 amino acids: CASSLSALSSYEQYF. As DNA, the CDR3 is TGTGCCAGCAGTTTATCAGCTCTAAGCTCCTACGAGCAGTACTTC. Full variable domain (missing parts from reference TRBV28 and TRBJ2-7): DVKVTQSSRYLVKRTGEKVFLECVQDMDHENMFWYRQDPGLGLRLIYFSYDVKMKEKGDIPEGYSVSREKKERFSLILESASTNQTSMYLCASSLSALSSYEQYFGPGTRLTVT.

The CDR3 sequence is CASSLIAGLMYEQYF. The CDR3 DNA is TGCGCCAGCAGCTTGATCGCAGGGCTTATGTACGAGCAGTACTTC. The chain carries TRBV5-1 and TRBJ2-7; TRBD1 is a possible D gene (5 bases). This CDR3 is built from 15 residues. The germline V and J ends were trimmed by 1 base and 4 bases, with 15 bases remaining between them. Germline CDR1 and CDR2: SGHRS and YFSETQ.

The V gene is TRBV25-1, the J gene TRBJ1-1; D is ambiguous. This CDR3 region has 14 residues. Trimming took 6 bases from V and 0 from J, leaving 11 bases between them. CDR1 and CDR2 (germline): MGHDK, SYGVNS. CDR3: CASSARAVNTEAFF. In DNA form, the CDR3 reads TGTGCCAGCAGCGCGAGGGCGGTGAACACTGAAGCTTTCTTT.

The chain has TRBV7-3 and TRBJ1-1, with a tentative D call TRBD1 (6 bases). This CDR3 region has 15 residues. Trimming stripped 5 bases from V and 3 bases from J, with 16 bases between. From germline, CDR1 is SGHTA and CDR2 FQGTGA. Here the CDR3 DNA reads TGTGCCAGCAGCCCGCGCGGGACAATGGACACTGAAGCTTTCTTT. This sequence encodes CASSPRGTMDTEAFF.